Sequencing of this T cell receptor (beta chain) was carried out in a study of human T cells and chemical hapten exposure (dated by TCRdb to the early 2020s). About the full investigation: For sensitization, 2% DPC in acetone was applied to a roughly 2 cm by roughly 2 cm area of upper inner arm skin. Weekly therapeutic DPC doses were additionally applied to the scalp of patients throughout the roughly 23-week study period. Patch testing was performed on the upper back with Finn chambers containing 0.01% DPC, and the patch tests were scored after 6 days according to International Contact Dermatitis Research Group standards. Most of the patients in the cohort were female, and the cohort covered alopecia areata with under or over 50% scalp involvement, alopecia totalis and alopecia universalis. Libraries were pooled for sequencing, and per-sample TCR yields varied mainly because of small differences in library volumes within the pool. The study tracked peripheral blood TCR repertoire changes in vivo during primary and secondary sensitization to the hapten diphenylcyclopropenone (DPC) in alopecia patients. Blood was sampled from patients pre-sensitization (week 0) and at 2, 6 and about 24 weeks after DPC sensitization. For TCR sequencing, blood came from twenty-nine alopecia patients at anywhere from one to four time points (pre-sensitization, 2, 6 and 24 weeks). From each blood RNA sample, both TCR alpha and TCR beta chains were sequenced. What the study reported, not specific to this receptor: No change with DPC sensitization was found in the number of TCRs above 1 in 1000 frequency, and no evidence of global repertoire structure alterations was found. Expanded TCRs formed significantly more large CDR3 similarity clusters than pre-sensitization or healthy control sets, consistent with antigen-driven responses. Patch test score was positively correlated with the number of PT1 expanded TCRs, with significance at thresholds 8, 16 and 32 but not at 4. Because all patients had alopecia, a presumed autoimmune disease, the immune response of the patients might differ from that of healthy individuals. After repeated subsampling, the strength of the expansion versus patch-test correlation and the threshold at which it became significant changed.

The library was obtained by RACE. The instrument was a NextSeq 500. During library preparation, unique molecular identifiers were attached to individual cDNA molecules so that TCRs could be counted in a quantitative, reproducible way. The authors' analysis ran thus. A median of roughly 100,000 TCRs per sample was observed, with a range of about 20,000 to 690,600. The Decombinator software suite was used to annotate the V, J and CDR3 of the TCR reads. To make PS versus PT1 abundance plots, every sample was subsampled to the same number of TCRs (28,000). TCRs were defined as expanded if absent before sensitization and observed at least eight times at the 2-week time point. The raw public reads went through TCRdb reprocessing: fastp at Q25, MiXCR clone calling, in-frame beta chains kept. Entries are consolidated by CDR3 protein sequence, retaining the most common genes and DNA. The V and J calls reflect TCRdb's pipeline rather than the authors' work. This sample comprises some 52,000 distinct CDR3 sequences, approximately 11% of them detected only once. Of the sample, approximately 1.8% is held by the ten largest clones.

Counted from cysteine to phenylalanine, this CDR3 has 15 amino acids. The sequence is cut down to CDR3 DNA, 45 bases in frame from base 1. The germline ends are 20 bases apart after V is trimmed by 7 bases and J by 7 bases. CDR1 and CDR2 (SGHAT, FQNNGV) derive from the germline V gene. Reading the label with the study, this specimen's time point is: patch test 1, 2 weeks after DPC sensitization. The treatment or condition label of this sample denotes: therapeutic diphenylcyclopropenone sensitization with weekly scalp DPC. Unfractionated whole blood was collected in Tempus Blood RNA tubes, and total RNA was extracted from that blood. At every patch-test visit, the blood draw took place before the patch test was put on. Eligible patients were aged 18 to 70, diagnosed with alopecia, deemed suitable for DPC therapy, and excluded if pregnant. This clonotype has ten or more counts. Its antigen has not been determined. Per-nucleotide qualities are absent, and no much larger clonotype sits a single base away.

The clonotype was recovered from a woman in her 40s with alopecia areata. Some clones in this sample may be carry-over from other donors' samples. The sequenced sample was whole blood, obtained in connection with sensitization to the hapten diphenylcyclopropenone (DPC). The receptor chain draws on TRBV11-2 and TRBJ2-4; the D gene cannot be named for sure. The nucleotides are TGTGCCAGCACCTCGGCGGCTAATATCGAGAACATTCAGTACTTC. Translated, it reads CASTSAANIENIQYF.